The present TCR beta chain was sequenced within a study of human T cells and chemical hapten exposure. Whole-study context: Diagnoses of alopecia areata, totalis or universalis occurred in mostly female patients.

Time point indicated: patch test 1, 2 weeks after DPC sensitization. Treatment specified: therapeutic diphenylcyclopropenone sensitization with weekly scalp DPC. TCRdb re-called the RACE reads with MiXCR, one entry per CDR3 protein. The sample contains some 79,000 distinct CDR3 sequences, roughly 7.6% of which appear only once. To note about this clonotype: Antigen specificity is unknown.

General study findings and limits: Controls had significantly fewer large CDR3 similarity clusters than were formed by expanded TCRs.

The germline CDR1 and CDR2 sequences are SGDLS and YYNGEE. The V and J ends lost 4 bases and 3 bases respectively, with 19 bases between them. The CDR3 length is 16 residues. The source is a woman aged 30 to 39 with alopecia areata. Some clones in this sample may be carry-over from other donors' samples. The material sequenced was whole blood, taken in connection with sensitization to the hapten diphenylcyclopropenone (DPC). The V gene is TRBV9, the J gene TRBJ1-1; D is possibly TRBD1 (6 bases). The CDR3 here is CASSRTGTPWDTEAFF. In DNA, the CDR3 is TGTGCCAGCAGCAGAACCGGGACACCTTGGGACACTGAAGCTTTCTTT. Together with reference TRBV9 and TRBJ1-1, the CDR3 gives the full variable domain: DSGVTQTPKHLITATGQRVTLRCSPRSGDLSVYWYQQSLDQGLQFLIQYYNGEERAKGNILERFSAQQFPDLHSELNLSSLELGDSALYFCASSRTGTPWDTEAFFGQGTRLTVV.